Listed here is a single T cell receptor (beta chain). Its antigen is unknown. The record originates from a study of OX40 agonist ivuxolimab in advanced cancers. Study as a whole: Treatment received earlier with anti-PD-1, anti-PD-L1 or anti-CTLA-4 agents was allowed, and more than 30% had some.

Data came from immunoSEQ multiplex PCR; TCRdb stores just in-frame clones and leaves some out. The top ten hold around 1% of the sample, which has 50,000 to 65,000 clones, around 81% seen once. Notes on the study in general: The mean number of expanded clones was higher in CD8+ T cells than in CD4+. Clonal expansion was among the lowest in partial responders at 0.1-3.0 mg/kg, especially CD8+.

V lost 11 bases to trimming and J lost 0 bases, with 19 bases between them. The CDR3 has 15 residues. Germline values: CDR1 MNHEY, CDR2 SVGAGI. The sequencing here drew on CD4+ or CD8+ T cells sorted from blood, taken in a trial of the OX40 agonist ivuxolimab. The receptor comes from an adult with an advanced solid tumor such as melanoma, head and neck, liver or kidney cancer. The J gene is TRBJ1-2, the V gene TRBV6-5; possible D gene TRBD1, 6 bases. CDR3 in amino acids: CAYFVWGRANYGYTF. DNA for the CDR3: TGTGCCTATTTTGTGTGGGGGCGGGCTAACTATGGCTACACCTTC.